The 5 T cell receptor beta chains listed next were all sequenced from one sample in a study of T-cell reconstitution after alpha-beta-depleted transplantation in children. Library preparation (for TCRbeta) was performed with unique molecular identifiers. TCRdb recomputed calls from the PCR reads with MiXCR, one row per CDR3 protein. This table holds some 26,000 distinct CDR3 sequences, roughly a sixth found once. The material sequenced was PBMCs, mostly from graft donor cells, taken 60 days after TCRalphabeta/CD19-depleted stem cell transplant. The receptors were gathered from a male patient under 10 years old who had a stem cell transplant for acute lymphoblastic leukemia, so the T cells may come from the graft donor.

This clonotype was picked up a small number of times. The CDR3 protein is CASSLERGWGETQYF. The CDR3 DNA sequence: TGTGCCAGCAGTTTAGAACGGGGGTGGGGGGAGACCCAGTACTTC. The chain carries TRBV12-3 or TRBV12-4 and TRBJ2-5; weak D call: TRBD2 (6 bases). V gave up 1 base and J gave up 5 bases, with 14 bases separating them. The CDR3 runs to 15 residues.

This clonotype was recorded only once. CDR3 sequence (DNA): TGTGCCAGCAGTTACTCGATATGGAGGGGGCACGGGAATGGCTACACCTTC. Residues: CASSYSIWRGHGNGYTF. V is TRBV6-5 and J is TRBJ1-2; 7 nucleotides align to TRBD1. Germline V gene lookup returns CDR1 MNHEY and CDR2 SVGAGI. The CDR3 consists of 17 residues. Germline trimming cut 0 bases from V and 6 bases from J; bases unmatched to any gene: 13.

The table lists this clonotype with many counts. This chain links TRBV4-1 with TRBJ2-4; D is ambiguous. Germline CDR1 MGHRA, CDR2 YSYEKL. The CDR3 is 15 amino acids. Deletions cut 0 bases from V and 6 bases from J, with 12 bases between. This chain's CDR3 is CASSQDLALGNIQYF. The DNA of the CDR3 is TGCGCCAGCAGCCAAGATCTGGCATTGGGAAACATTCAGTACTTC.

The V gene is TRBV27, the J gene TRBJ1-6; the match to TRBD1 covers 7 bases. This CDR3 contains 16 residues. With V trimmed by 6 bases and J by 5 bases, 10 bases remained unmatched. CDR1 MNHEY and CDR2 SMNVEV come from the germline V gene (reference sequence). The CDR3 protein is CASSHHLGTDNSPLHF. The DNA of the CDR3 is TGTGCCAGCAGCCACCACCTCGGGACAGATAATTCACCCCTCCACTTT.

This clonotype has at least ten counts. This sequence joins TRBV7-9 and TRBJ2-4; 7 positions match TRBD1. Germline CDR1 is SEHNR and CDR2 is FQNEAQ (reference sequence). V shed 7 bases, J shed 6 bases, and the junction held 6 bases outside the gene matches. CDR3 length: 13 amino acids. Written as DNA, the CDR3 is TGTGCCAGCATACAGGGGAGTGGAAACATTCAGTACTTC. The encoded protein is CASIQGSGNIQYF.